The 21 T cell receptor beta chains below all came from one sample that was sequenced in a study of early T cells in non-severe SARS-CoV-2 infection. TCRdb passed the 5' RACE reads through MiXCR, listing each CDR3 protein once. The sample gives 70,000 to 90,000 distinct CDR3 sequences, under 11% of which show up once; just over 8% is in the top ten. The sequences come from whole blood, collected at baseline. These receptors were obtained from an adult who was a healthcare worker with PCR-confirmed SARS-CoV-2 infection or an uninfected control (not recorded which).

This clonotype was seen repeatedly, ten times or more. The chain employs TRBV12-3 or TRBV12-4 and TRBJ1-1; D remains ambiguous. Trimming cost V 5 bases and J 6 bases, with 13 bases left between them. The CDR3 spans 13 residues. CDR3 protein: CASSTNSRAEAFF. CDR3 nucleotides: TGTGCCAGCAGTACCAACTCACGGGCTGAAGCTTTCTTT.

CDR3 bases: TGCAGTGCTCCTTTTCGGACAGGGAGTTCACCCCTCCACTTT. It codes for CSAPFRTGSSPLHF. V gene TRBV20-1 combines with J gene TRBJ1-6, with 8 positions matching TRBD1. With 5 bases clipped from V and 9 bases from J, the junction kept 9 bases outside the gene matches. Germline V gene data show CDR1 as DFQATT and CDR2 as SNEGSKA (reference sequence). CDR3 length equals 14 residues.

CDR3 bases: TGCGCCAGCAGCTTGTCCACCGGGGGCGAGGGGACCTACGAGCAGTACTTC. This sequence encodes CASSLSTGGEGTYEQYF. This sequence joins TRBV5-1 and TRBJ2-7; D assignment may be TRBD1 or TRBD2 (6 bases each). Trimming shortened V by 1 base and J by 2 bases, and 19 bases separated the two germline ends. In germline, CDR1 is SGHRS, CDR2 YFSETQ. The CDR3 has 17 residues.

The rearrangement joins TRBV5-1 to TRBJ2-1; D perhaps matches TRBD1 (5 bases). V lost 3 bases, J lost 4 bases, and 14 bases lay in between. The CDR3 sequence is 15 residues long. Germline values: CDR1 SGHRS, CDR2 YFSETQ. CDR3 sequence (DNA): TGCGCCAGCAGCTCGTACTTTGGGGCTTACAATGAGCAGTTCTTC. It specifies CASSSYFGAYNEQFF.

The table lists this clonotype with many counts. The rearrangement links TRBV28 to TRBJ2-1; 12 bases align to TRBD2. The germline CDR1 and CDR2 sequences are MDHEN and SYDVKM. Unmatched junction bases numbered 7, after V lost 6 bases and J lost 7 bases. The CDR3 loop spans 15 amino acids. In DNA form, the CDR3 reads TGTGCCAGCAGCTTGACTAGCGGGAGAGAGAATGAGCAGTTCTTC. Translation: CASSLTSGRENEQFF.

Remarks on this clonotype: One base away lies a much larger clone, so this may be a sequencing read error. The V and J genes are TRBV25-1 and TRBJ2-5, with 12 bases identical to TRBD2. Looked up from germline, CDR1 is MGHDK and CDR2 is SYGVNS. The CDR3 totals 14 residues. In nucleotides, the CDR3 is TGTGCCAGCAGTGATGCTAGCGGGAGGGAGACCCGGTACTTC. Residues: CASSDASGRETRYF.

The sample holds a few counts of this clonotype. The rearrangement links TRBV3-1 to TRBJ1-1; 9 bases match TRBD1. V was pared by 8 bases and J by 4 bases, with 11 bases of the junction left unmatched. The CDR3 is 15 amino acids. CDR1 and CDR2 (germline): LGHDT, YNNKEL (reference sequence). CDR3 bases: TGTGCCAGCGAAGACAGGGGGGCGCTGGGCACTGAAGCTTTCTTT. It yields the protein CASEDRGALGTEAFF.

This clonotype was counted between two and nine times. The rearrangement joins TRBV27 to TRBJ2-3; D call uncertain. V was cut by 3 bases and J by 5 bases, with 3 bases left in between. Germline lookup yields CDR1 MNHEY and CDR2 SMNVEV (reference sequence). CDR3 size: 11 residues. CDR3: CASSFLDTQYF. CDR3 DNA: TGTGCCAGCAGTTTTTTAGATACGCAGTATTTT.

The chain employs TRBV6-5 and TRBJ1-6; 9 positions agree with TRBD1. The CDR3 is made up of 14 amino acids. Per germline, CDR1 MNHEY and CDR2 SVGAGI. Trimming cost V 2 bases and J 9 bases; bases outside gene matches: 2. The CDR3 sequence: CASSYTGGVSPLHF. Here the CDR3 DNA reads TGTGCCAGCAGTTACACAGGGGGCGTTTCACCCCTCCACTTT.

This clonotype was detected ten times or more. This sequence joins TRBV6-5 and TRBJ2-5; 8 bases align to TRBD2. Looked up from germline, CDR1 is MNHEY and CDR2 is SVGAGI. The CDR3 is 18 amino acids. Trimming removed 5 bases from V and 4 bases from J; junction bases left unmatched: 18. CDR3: CASSNPAGERAVIETQYF. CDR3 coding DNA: TGTGCCAGCAGTAATCCAGCGGGAGAACGAGCGGTCATAGAGACCCAGTACTTC.

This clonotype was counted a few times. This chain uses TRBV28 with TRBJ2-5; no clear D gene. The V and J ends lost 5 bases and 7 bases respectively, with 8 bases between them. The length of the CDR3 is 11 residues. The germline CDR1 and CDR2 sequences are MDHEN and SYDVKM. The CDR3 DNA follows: TGTGCCAGCAGTCATCTTGGGACCCAGTACTTC. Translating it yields CASSHLGTQYF.

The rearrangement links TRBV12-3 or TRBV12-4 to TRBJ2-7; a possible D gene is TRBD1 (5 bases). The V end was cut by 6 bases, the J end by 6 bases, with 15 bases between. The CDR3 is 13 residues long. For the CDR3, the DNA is TGTGCCAGCAGGGACCTCACAGGCGCCGAGCAGTACTTC. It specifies CASRDLTGAEQYF.

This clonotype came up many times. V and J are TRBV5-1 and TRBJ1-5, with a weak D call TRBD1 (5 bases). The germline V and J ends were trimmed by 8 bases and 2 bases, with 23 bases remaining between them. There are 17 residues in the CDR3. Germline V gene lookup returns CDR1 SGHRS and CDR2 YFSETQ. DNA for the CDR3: TGCGCCAGACGTGGCATGGGGACGAGGGGCGGCAATCAGCCCCAGCATTTT. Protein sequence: CARRGMGTRGGNQPQHF.

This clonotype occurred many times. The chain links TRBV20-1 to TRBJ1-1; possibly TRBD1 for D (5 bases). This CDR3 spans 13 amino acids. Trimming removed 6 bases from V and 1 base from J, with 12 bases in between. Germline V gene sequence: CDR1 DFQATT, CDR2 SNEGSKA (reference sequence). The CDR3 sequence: CSALGPGNTEAFF. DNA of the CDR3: TGCAGTGCCCTGGGACCGGGGAACACTGAAGCTTTCTTT.

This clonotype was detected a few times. The CDR3 nucleotides read TGTGCCAGCAGTGAAGCCCCGGGGGCGGTTAATGAGCAGTTCTTC. Encoded protein: CASSEAPGAVNEQFF. The chain links TRBV2 to TRBJ2-1; D tentatively reads TRBD1 or TRBD2 (6 bases each). The germline V gene has CDR1 SNHLY and CDR2 FYNNEI. The V gene lost 0 bases and the J gene lost 7 bases, with 13 bases spanning the gap. The CDR3 extends over 15 amino acids.

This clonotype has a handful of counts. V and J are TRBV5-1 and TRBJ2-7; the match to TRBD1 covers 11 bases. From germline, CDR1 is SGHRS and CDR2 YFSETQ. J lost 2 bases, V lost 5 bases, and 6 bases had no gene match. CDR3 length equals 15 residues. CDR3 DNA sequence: TGCGCCAGCAGGGACGGGACAGGGGGAGCCTACGAGCAGTACTTC. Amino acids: CASRDGTGGAYEQYF.

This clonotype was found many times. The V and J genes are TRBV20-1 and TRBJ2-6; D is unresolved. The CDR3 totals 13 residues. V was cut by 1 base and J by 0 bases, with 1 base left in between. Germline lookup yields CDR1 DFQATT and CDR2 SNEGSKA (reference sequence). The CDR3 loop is CSARASGANVLTF. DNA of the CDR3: TGCAGTGCTAGAGCCTCTGGGGCCAACGTCCTGACTTTC.

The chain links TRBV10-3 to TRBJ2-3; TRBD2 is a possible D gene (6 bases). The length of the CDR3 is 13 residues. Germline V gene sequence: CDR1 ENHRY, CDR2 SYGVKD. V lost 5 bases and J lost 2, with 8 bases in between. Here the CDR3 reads CAISRLVTDTQYF. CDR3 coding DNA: TGTGCCATCAGTAGACTAGTCACAGATACGCAGTATTTT.

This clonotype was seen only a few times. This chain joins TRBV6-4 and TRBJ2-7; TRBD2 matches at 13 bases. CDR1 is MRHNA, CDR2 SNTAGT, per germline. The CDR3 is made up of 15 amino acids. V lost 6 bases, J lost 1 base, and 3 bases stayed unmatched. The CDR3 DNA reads TGTGCCAGCAGCGCACTAGCGGGAGGGTCCTACGAGCAGTACTTC. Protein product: CASSALAGGSYEQYF.

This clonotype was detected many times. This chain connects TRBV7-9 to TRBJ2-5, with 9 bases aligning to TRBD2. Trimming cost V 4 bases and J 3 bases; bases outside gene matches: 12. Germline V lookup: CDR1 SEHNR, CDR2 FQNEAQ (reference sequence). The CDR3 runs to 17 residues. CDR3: CASSSRTSVNLKETQYF. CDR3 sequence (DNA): TGTGCCAGCAGCTCACGGACTAGCGTCAACCTTAAAGAGACCCAGTACTTC. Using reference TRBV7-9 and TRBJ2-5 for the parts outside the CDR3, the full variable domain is DTGVSQNPRHKITKRGQNVTFRCDPISEHNRLYWYRQTLGQGPEFLTYFQNEAQLEKSRLLSDRFSAERPKGSFSTLEIQRTEQGDSAMYLCASSSRTSVNLKETQYFGPGTRLLVL.

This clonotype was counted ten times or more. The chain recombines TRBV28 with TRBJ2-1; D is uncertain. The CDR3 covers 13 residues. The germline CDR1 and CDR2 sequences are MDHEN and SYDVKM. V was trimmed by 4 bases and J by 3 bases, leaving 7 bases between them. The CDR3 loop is CASSYASYNEQFF. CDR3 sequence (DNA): TGTGCCAGCAGTTATGCGAGCTACAATGAGCAGTTCTTC.